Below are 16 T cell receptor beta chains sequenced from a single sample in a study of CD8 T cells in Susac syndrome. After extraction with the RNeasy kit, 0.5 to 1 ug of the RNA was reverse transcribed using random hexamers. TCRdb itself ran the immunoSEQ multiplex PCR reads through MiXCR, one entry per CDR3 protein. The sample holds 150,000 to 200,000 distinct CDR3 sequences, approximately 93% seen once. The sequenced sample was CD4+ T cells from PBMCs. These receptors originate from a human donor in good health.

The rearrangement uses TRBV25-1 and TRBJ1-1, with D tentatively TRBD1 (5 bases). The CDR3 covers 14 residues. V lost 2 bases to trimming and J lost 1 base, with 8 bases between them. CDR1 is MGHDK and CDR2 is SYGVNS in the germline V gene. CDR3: CASSERGPNTEAFF. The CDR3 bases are TGTGCCAGCAGTGAAAGGGGTCCGAACACTGAAGCTTTCTTT.

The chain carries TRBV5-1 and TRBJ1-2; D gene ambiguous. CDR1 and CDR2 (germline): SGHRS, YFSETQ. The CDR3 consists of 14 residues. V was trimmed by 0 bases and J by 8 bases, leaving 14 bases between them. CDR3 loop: CASSLDRGSGGYTF. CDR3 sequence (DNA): TGCGCCAGCAGCTTGGATCGGGGTTCGGGGGGCTACACCTTC.

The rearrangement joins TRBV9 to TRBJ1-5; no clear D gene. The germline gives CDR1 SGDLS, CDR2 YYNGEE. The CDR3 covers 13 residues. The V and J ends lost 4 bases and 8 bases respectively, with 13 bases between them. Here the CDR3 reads CASSLVGNEPQHF. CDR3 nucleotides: TGTGCCAGCAGCCTAGTGGGGAACGAGCCCCAGCATTTT.

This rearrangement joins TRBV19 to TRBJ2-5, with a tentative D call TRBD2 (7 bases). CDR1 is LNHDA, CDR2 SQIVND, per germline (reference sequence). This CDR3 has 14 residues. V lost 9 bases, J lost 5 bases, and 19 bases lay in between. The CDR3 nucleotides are TGTGCCAGCGCTCCGGGGGGCCAAGCGGAGACCCAGTACTTC. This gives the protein CASAPGGQAETQYF.

CDR3 nucleotides: TGTGCCAGTAGTGCGGGTCCCCACGAGCAGTACTTC. Its protein product is CASSAGPHEQYF. The chain carries TRBV19 and TRBJ2-7, with D possibly TRBD2 on 5 matching bases. The V and J ends lost 5 bases and 5 bases respectively, with 10 bases between them. The CDR3 is 12 amino acids. CDR1 and CDR2 (germline): LNHDA, SQIVND (reference sequence). Combining the CDR3 with reference TRBV19 and TRBJ2-7 gives the whole variable domain DGGITQSPKYLFRKEGQNVTLSCEQNLNHDAMYWYRQDPGQGLRLIYYSQIVNDFQKGDIAEGYSVSREKKESFPLTVTSAQKNPTAFYLCASSAGPHEQYFGPGTRLTVT.

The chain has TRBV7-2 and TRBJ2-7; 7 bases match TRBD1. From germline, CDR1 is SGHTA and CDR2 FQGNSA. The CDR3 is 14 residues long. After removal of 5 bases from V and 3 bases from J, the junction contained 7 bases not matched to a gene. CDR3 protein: CASSPSDRVYEQYV. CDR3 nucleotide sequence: TGTGCCAGCAGCCCAAGCGACAGGGTCTACGAGCAGTACGTC.

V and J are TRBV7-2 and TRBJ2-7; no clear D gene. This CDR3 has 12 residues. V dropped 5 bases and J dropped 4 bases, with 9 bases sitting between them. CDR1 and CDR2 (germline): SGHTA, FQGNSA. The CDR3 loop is CASSPSGYEQYV. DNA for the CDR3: TGTGCCAGCAGCCCCTCAGGATACGAGCAGTACGTC.

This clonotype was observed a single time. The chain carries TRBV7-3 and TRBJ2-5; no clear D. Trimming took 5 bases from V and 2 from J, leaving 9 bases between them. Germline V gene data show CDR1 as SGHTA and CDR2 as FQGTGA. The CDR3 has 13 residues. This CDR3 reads CASSRNIQETQYF. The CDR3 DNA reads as TGTGCCAGCAGCCGAAACATACAAGAGACCCAGTACTTC. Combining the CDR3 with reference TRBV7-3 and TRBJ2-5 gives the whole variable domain GAGVSQTPSNKVTEKGKYVELRCDPISGHTALYWYRQSLGQGPEFLIYFQGTGAADDSGLPNDRFFAVRPEGSVSTLKIQRTERGDSAVYLCASSRNIQETQYFGPGTRLLVL.

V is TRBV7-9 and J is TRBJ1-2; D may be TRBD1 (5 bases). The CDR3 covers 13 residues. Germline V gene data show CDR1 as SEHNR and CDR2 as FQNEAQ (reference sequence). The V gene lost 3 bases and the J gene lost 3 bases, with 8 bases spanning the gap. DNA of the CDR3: TGTGCCAGCAGCTTCGGGGGAGACTATGGCTACACCTTC. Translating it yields CASSFGGDYGYTF.

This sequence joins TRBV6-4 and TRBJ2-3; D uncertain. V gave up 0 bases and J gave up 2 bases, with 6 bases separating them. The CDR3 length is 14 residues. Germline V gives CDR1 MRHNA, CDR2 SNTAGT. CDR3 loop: CASSDSGYTDTQYF. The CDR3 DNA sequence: TGTGCCAGCAGTGACTCGGGATACACAGATACGCAGTATTTT.

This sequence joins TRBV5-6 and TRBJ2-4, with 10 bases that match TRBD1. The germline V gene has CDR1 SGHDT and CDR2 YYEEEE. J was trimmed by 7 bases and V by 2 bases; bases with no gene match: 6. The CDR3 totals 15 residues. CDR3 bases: TGTGCCAGCAGCTTCTCCGGGACAGGGGAGAACATTCAGTACTTC. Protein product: CASSFSGTGENIQYF. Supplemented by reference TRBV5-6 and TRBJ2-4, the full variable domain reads DAGVTQSPTHLIKTRGQQVTLRCSPKSGHDTVSWYQQALGQGPQFIFQYYEEEERQRGNFPDRFSGHQFPNYSSELNVNALLLGDSALYLCASSFSGTGENIQYFGAGTRLSVL.

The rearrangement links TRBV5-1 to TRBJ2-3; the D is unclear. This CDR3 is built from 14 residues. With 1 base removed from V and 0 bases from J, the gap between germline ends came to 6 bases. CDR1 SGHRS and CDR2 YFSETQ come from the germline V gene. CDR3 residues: CASSLPTSTDTQYF. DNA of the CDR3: TGCGCCAGCAGCTTGCCCACGAGCACAGATACGCAGTATTTT.

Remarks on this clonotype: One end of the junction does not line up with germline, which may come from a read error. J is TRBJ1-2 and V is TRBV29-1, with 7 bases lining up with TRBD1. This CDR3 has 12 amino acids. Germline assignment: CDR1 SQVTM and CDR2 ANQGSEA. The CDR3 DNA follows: TGCAGCGTCGGGGACAGCACCTATGGCTACCCCTTC. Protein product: CSVGDSTYGYPF.

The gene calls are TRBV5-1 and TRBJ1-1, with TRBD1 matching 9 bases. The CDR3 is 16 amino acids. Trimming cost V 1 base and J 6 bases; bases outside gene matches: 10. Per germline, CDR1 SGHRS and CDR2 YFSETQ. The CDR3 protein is CASSLTLQGAFAEAFF. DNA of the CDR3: TGCGCCAGCAGCTTGACCCTACAGGGGGCATTTGCTGAAGCTTTCTTT.

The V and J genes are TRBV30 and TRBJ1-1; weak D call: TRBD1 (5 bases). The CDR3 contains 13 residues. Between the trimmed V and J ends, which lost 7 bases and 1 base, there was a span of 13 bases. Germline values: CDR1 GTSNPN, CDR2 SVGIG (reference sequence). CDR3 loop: CAYRGRGNTEAFF. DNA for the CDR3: TGTGCCTATCGGGGACGGGGGAACACTGAAGCTTTCTTT.

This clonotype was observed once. The CDR3 loop reads CATNQKGNYEQYV. Written as DNA, the CDR3 is TGTGCCACAAACCAAAAGGGGAACTACGAGCAGTACGTC. This rearrangement joins TRBV9 to TRBJ2-7; tentative D call: TRBD1 (5 bases). The CDR3 is 13 amino acids. V dropped 9 bases and J dropped 3 bases, with 16 bases sitting between them. The V gene's germline CDR1 is SGDLS and CDR2 YYNGEE.